This entry lists 30 T cell receptor beta chains sequenced from one sample in a study of T cell changes during pregnancy in multiple sclerosis. Sequenced by immunoSEQ multiplex PCR; TCRdb stores in-frame clones only, minus some. The sample comprises about 40,000 clones, 91% of which are singletons, and roughly 0.69% rests with the top ten. The material was CD4+ T cells from peripheral blood mononuclear cells, obtained before pregnancy. The receptor source for this set is a female donor with multiple sclerosis, enrolled in a pregnancy study.

The V call is TRBV7-8, the J call TRBJ1-4; D ambiguous. The CDR3 is 13 residues long. CDR1 SGHVS and CDR2 FQNEAQ come from the germline V gene. V lost 10 bases and J lost 4, with 13 bases in between. The CDR3 sequence is CATRGGVNEKLFF. CDR3 nucleotides: TGTGCCACCCGAGGAGGTGTTAATGAAAAACTGTTTTTT.

V and J are TRBV9 and TRBJ2-7; 8 bases match TRBD2. Trimming cost V 3 bases and J 3 bases; bases outside gene matches: 8. Germline lookup yields CDR1 SGDLS and CDR2 YYNGEE. The CDR3 spans 15 residues. The DNA for the CDR3 is TGTGCCAGCAGCGGGGGGACTAGTTGGGACTACGAGCAGTACTTC. Protein product: CASSGGTSWDYEQYF.

This sequence joins TRBV7-2 and TRBJ1-6; D is perhaps TRBD1 (5 bases). The CDR3 consists of 14 residues. Germline loops: CDR1 SGHTA, CDR2 FQGNSA. Between the trimmed V and J ends, which lost 1 base and 6 bases, there was a span of 7 bases. Here the CDR3 reads CASSLEGLNSPLHF. As DNA, the CDR3 is TGTGCCAGCAGCTTAGAGGGGCTTAATTCACCCCTCCACTTT. The variable domain in full, completed from reference TRBV7-2 and TRBJ1-6, reads GAGVSQSPSNKVTEKGKDVELRCDPISGHTALYWYRQSLGQGLEFLIYFQGNSAPDKSGLPSDRFSAERTGGSVSTLTIQRTQQEDSAVYLCASSLEGLNSPLHFGNGTRLTVT.

V is TRBV23-1 and J is TRBJ2-1; weak D call: TRBD1 (6 bases). TRBV23-1 is an open reading frame, and its role is uncertain. V was pared by 4 bases and J by 7 bases, with 11 bases between. The CDR3 loop spans 13 amino acids. The CDR3 nucleotides read TGCGCCAGCAGTCCCGGACAGAAAAATGAGCAGTTCTTC. This sequence encodes CASSPGQKNEQFF.

The CDR3 spells CASSLGASGTDTQYF. The CDR3, as DNA: TGTGCCAGCAGCTTAGGGGCTAGCGGCACAGATACGCAGTATTTT. The chain carries TRBV7-2 and TRBJ2-3; perhaps TRBD2 as D (6 bases). Germline loops: CDR1 SGHTA, CDR2 FQGNSA. This CDR3 spans 15 amino acids. Trimming removed 1 base at V and 1 base at J, with 9 bases between.

The gene calls are TRBV6-4 and TRBJ1-3, with no clear D. The CDR3 runs to 16 residues. The V end lost 8 bases, the J end lost 0 bases, and 17 bases lay between the germline ends. Per germline, CDR1 MRHNA and CDR2 SNTAGT. The CDR3 sequence: CASALFKRSSGNTIYF. CDR3 nucleotides: TGTGCCAGCGCTTTATTCAAGAGGAGCTCTGGAAACACCATATATTTT.

The chain has TRBV20-1 and TRBJ1-1; possible D gene TRBD1, 5 bases. Per the germline V gene, CDR1 is DFQATT and CDR2 is SNEGSKA (reference sequence). CDR3 length equals 11 residues. Trimming shortened V by 3 bases and J by 11 bases, and 13 bases separated the two germline ends. CDR3 nucleotide sequence: TGCAGTGCTAGCCTCCAGGGAGGGGCTTTCTTT. It encodes CSASLQGGAFF.

The chain carries TRBV6-6 and TRBJ2-5; 10 nucleotides line up with TRBD2. This CDR3 has 14 residues. Trimming cost V 7 bases and J 5 bases; bases outside gene matches: 7. Germline V gene sequence: CDR1 MNHNY, CDR2 SVGAGI (reference sequence). CDR3 residues: CASTQRGGRETQYF. CDR3 DNA sequence: TGTGCCAGCACCCAGCGGGGGGGCAGGGAGACCCAGTACTTC.

The rearrangement links TRBV6-1 to TRBJ2-7; 8 bases are shared with TRBD1. CDR1 and CDR2 (germline): MNHNS, SASEGT. Losses at the gene ends were 3 bases for V and 5 bases for J; bases not matched to a gene: 6. The CDR3 is 14 amino acids. In DNA, the CDR3 is TGTGCCAGCAGTGATCGGACAGGGCGGGACGAGCAGTACTTC. It encodes CASSDRTGRDEQYF.

V and J are TRBV7-2 and TRBJ2-2, with D perhaps matching TRBD2 (6 bases). In germline, CDR1 is SGHTA, CDR2 FQGNSA. The V and J ends lost 4 bases and 5 bases respectively, with 11 bases between them. The CDR3 is made up of 14 amino acids. In DNA, the CDR3 is TGTGCCAGCAGCTCGGCTGGACTAACCGGGGAGCTGTTTTTT. Protein product: CASSSAGLTGELFF.

The chain uses TRBV6-5 and TRBJ1-2; no firm D call. The CDR3 has 14 residues. Germline CDR1 MNHEY, CDR2 SVGAGI. V lost 2 bases and J lost 2, with 9 bases in between. CDR3 protein: CASSYSRENYGYTF. In DNA form, the CDR3 reads TGTGCCAGCAGTTACAGCCGGGAGAACTATGGCTACACCTTC.

In this sample, this clone turned up once. V is TRBV2 and J is TRBJ1-6; D perhaps matches TRBD1 (5 bases). Germline V gene sequence: CDR1 SNHLY, CDR2 FYNNEI. The V gene lost 1 base and the J gene lost 7 bases, with 11 bases spanning the gap. The length of the CDR3 is 15 residues. CDR3 sequence reads: CASSEEQVWNSPLHF. CDR3 in DNA: TGTGCCAGCAGTGAAGAACAGGTGTGGAATTCACCCCTCCACTTT.

The V and J genes are TRBV11-1 and TRBJ2-2, with 14 bases lining up with TRBD2. The CDR3 is 16 residues long. Germline V CDR1 and CDR2: SGHAT, FQDESV (reference sequence). J lost 6 bases, V lost 5 bases, and 5 bases had no gene match. The CDR3 here is CASSKTSGGAAGELFF. The CDR3 DNA is TGTGCCAGCAGCAAGACTAGCGGGGGGGCAGCCGGGGAGCTGTTTTTT.

The chain is built from TRBV9 and TRBJ2-3; 7 nucleotides agree with TRBD1. CDR1 and CDR2 from the germline V gene are SGDLS and YYNGEE. This CDR3 is 15 amino acids long. The V gene end was trimmed by 2 bases and the J gene end by 0 bases; junction bases not matched to a gene: 3. The CDR3 protein is CASSVDRRSTDTQYF. The CDR3 DNA follows: TGTGCCAGCAGCGTGGACAGGCGAAGCACAGATACGCAGTATTTT.

The J gene is TRBJ2-6, the V gene TRBV7-2; the D gene is possibly TRBD2 (5 bases). V was pared by 2 bases and J by 9 bases, with 8 bases between. This CDR3 is 13 amino acids long. CDR1 and CDR2 from the germline V gene are SGHTA and FQGNSA. CDR3 protein: CASSLFRGNVLTF. For the CDR3, the DNA is TGTGCCAGCAGCTTATTCCGGGGCAACGTCCTGACTTTC.

As DNA, the CDR3 is TGTGCCAGTAGTCCGGGACACGCAACCGGGGAGCTGTTTTTT. Translation gives CASSPGHATGELFF. The rearrangement links TRBV19 to TRBJ2-2, with D possibly being TRBD1 (6 bases). The CDR3 loop spans 14 amino acids. V lost 5 bases to trimming and J lost 5 bases, with 12 bases between them. Per germline, CDR1 LNHDA and CDR2 SQIVND (reference sequence).

The chain couples TRBV19 to TRBJ2-7; TRBD1 agrees at 8 bases. This CDR3 comprises 14 residues. Germline V CDR1 and CDR2: LNHDA, SQIVND (reference sequence). V lost 5 bases and J lost 3; bases outside the gene matches: 6. In DNA form, the CDR3 reads TGTGCCAGTAGTCTTCCGGGACAGGTCTACGAGCAGTACTTC. Protein product: CASSLPGQVYEQYF.

The gene calls are TRBV29-1 and TRBJ2-3; tentatively, D is TRBD1 (6 bases). The CDR3 totals 14 residues. The germline gives CDR1 SQVTM, CDR2 ANQGSEA. The V gene lost 4 bases and the J gene lost 2 bases, with 13 bases spanning the gap. The CDR3 coding sequence is TGCAGCGTTGTTCAGGGACAACACACAGATACGCAGTATTTT. Protein product: CSVVQGQHTDTQYF.

This clone came up once. The chain recombines TRBV5-6 with TRBJ2-5, with 11 positions matching TRBD1. The CDR3 extends over 15 amino acids. Germline trimming cut 4 bases from V and 5 bases from J; bases unmatched to any gene: 7. Germline-derived CDR1 and CDR2 are SGHDT and YYEEEE. The DNA for the CDR3 is TGTGCCAGCAGCGTCCGGACAGGGGGCGCGGAGACCCAGTACTTC. Amino acid sequence: CASSVRTGGAETQYF.

This chain uses TRBV6-5 with TRBJ2-7, with 11 bases fitting TRBD2. The CDR3 spans 15 residues. V was pared by 1 base and J by 3 bases, with 2 bases of the junction left unmatched. Germline-derived CDR1 and CDR2 are MNHEY and SVGAGI. The CDR3 loop is CASSYYTSGGYEQYF. The CDR3 DNA reads as TGTGCCAGCAGTTACTACACTAGCGGGGGCTACGAGCAGTACTTC.

This chain links TRBV4-3 with TRBJ2-1, with TRBD2 matching 10 bases. Trimming cost V 2 bases and J 0 bases; bases outside gene matches: 4. Germline CDR1 reads LGHNA; CDR2 reads YSLEER. There are 17 residues in the CDR3. The DNA of the CDR3 is TGCGCCAGCAGCCAAATATTAGCGGGGGGCTCCTACAATGAGCAGTTCTTC. Encoded protein: CASSQILAGGSYNEQFF.

This clone has just one count. Here the CDR3 reads CASSPLRDRDNSPLHF. The CDR3 DNA reads as TGTGCCAGTAGCCCCCTCCGGGACAGGGACAATTCACCCCTCCACTTT. The rearrangement links TRBV19 to TRBJ1-6, with 9 bases aligning to TRBD1. CDR3 length: 16 amino acids. V shed 6 bases and J 7 bases; nucleotides not matched to a gene: 10. Germline V CDR1 and CDR2: LNHDA, SQIVND (reference sequence). The full variable domain, with the rest looked up from reference TRBV19 and TRBJ1-6, is DGGITQSPKYLFRKEGQNVTLSCEQNLNHDAMYWYRQDPGQGLRLIYYSQIVNDFQKGDIAEGYSVSREKKESFPLTVTSAQKNPTAFYLCASSPLRDRDNSPLHFGNGTRLTVT.

The chain carries TRBV5-8 and TRBJ2-7, with 9 bases matching TRBD1. Losses at the gene ends were 4 bases for V and 4 bases for J; bases not matched to a gene: 3. This CDR3 is built from 13 residues. CDR1 and CDR2 from the germline V gene are SGHTS and YDEGEE. The CDR3 spells CASSEDRGYEQYF. CDR3 bases: TGTGCCAGCAGCGAAGACAGGGGGTACGAGCAGTACTTC.

V is TRBV18 and J is TRBJ1-2; maybe TRBD1 (5 bases). V was shortened by 0 bases and J by 0 bases, with 8 bases between the two germline ends. Germline lookup yields CDR1 KGHSH and CDR2 LQKENI. This CDR3 has 15 amino acids. DNA for the CDR3: TGTGCCAGCTCACCACCAGGGACTTCTAACTATGGCTACACCTTC. Residues: CASSPPGTSNYGYTF. Full variable domain (rest looked up from reference TRBV18 and TRBJ1-2): NAGVMQNPRHLVRRRGQEARLRCSPMKGHSHVYWYRQLPEEGLKFMVYLQKENIIDESGMPKERFSAEFPKEGPSILRIQQVVRGDSAAYFCASSPPGTSNYGYTFGSGTRLTVV.

In its sample, this clone was seen once. This chain uses TRBV2 with TRBJ1-1; weak D call: TRBD1 (5 bases). V gave up 8 bases and J gave up 1 base, with 14 bases separating them. Germline assignment: CDR1 SNHLY and CDR2 FYNNEI. This CDR3 has 14 amino acids. CDR3 loop: CASGGNIKNTEAFF. CDR3 nucleotide sequence: TGTGCCAGCGGGGGGAACATAAAGAACACTGAAGCTTTCTTT.

The CDR3 region is CASSLGADEQFF. DNA for the CDR3: TGCGCCAGCAGCTTGGGGGCTGATGAGCAGTTCTTC. V usage is TRBV5-1 and J usage is TRBJ2-1; D remains unclear. The CDR3 is 12 amino acids. Germline lookup yields CDR1 SGHRS and CDR2 YFSETQ. V was pared by 0 bases and J by 8 bases, with 6 bases between.

The chain combines TRBV7-3 with TRBJ1-2; TRBD1 aligns across 8 bases. The CDR3 is made up of 15 amino acids. The junction had 7 bases not matched to a gene; V was cut back by 5 bases and J by 2 bases. From germline, CDR1 is SGHTA and CDR2 FQGTGA. The CDR3 spells CASSPKGQGNYGYTF. The CDR3 nucleotides are TGTGCCAGCAGCCCGAAAGGACAGGGAAACTATGGCTACACCTTC.

The rearrangement uses TRBV2 and TRBJ2-3; 9 nucleotides match TRBD2. The junction had 4 bases not matched to a gene; V was cut back by 6 bases and J by 3 bases. In germline, CDR1 is SNHLY, CDR2 FYNNEI. This CDR3 has 14 residues. This CDR3 reads CASRERGATDTQYF. The DNA for the CDR3 is TGTGCCAGCAGAGAGCGGGGGGCAACAGATACGCAGTATTTT.

The rearrangement links TRBV4-1 to TRBJ1-5, with D maybe TRBD1 (6 bases). With 0 bases removed from V and 1 base from J, the gap between germline ends came to 16 bases. Germline-derived CDR1 and CDR2 are MGHRA and YSYEKL. CDR3 length: 18 residues. Written as DNA, the CDR3 is TGCGCCAGCAGCCAAGATCCCGGGGGGGCAGGGAGCAATCAGCCCCAGCATTTT. This encodes CASSQDPGGAGSNQPQHF.

J is TRBJ2-3 and V is TRBV6-5, with 7 bases identical to TRBD1. V dropped 6 bases and J dropped 8; count of bases not matched to a gene: 11. The CDR3 runs 14 residues. Germline lookup yields CDR1 MNHEY and CDR2 SVGAGI. The CDR3 sequence: CASSPPTGRGTQYF. As DNA, the CDR3 is TGTGCCAGCAGCCCCCCGACAGGGCGAGGTACGCAGTATTTT.